This entry lists 30 T cell receptor beta chains sequenced from one sample in a study of shared clonotypes between healthy human individuals. Sequenced by immunoSEQ multiplex PCR; TCRdb stores in-frame clones only, minus some. This table holds roughly 1 million clones, about 77% found once. The sequencing input was memory CD4+ T cells sorted from blood. Stated subset: CD45RA-negative fraction. These receptors all come from a man younger than 35 in good health.

V is TRBV9 and J is TRBJ1-4, with D unresolved. With 0 bases removed from V and 8 bases from J, the gap between germline ends came to 11 bases. This CDR3 is built from 14 residues. Germline lookup yields CDR1 SGDLS and CDR2 YYNGEE. In DNA, the CDR3 is TGTGCCAGCAGCGTAGGATCCATAGGGGAAAAACTGTTTTTT. Translation gives CASSVGSIGEKLFF.

J is TRBJ2-1 and V is TRBV11-2; 12 positions match TRBD2. V lost 5 bases, J lost 4 bases, and 3 bases stayed unmatched. There are 15 residues in the CDR3. Germline V gene data show CDR1 as SGHAT and CDR2 as FQNNGV. The CDR3 DNA reads TGTGCCAGCAGCGCCGGGACTAGCGGGTACAATGAGCAGTTCTTC. This codes for CASSAGTSGYNEQFF.

The count of this clone is one. The chain has TRBV2 and TRBJ2-3, with no clear D. CDR1 is SNHLY, CDR2 FYNNEI, per germline. The CDR3 runs to 14 residues. V was pared by 2 bases and J by 0 bases, with 6 bases between. Written as DNA, the CDR3 is TGTGCCAGCAGTGAAACAGACAGCACAGATACGCAGTATTTT. Its translation is CASSETDSTDTQYF.

This clone has a single count. The chain carries TRBV16 and TRBJ2-1, with no clear D. This CDR3 region has 12 residues. Germline-derived CDR1 and CDR2 are KGHSY and FQNENV. Deletions cut 0 bases from V and 6 bases from J, with 3 bases between. CDR3 coding DNA: TGTGCCAGCAGCCAATCGTCCAATGAGCAGTTCTTC. It is translated as CASSQSSNEQFF. The full variable domain, rest sourced from reference TRBV16 and TRBJ2-1, is GEEVAQTPKHLVRGEGQKAKLYCAPIKGHSYVFWYQQVLKNEFKFLISFQNENVFDETGMPKERFSAKCLPNSPCSLEIQATKLEDSAVYFCASSQSSNEQFFGPGTRLTVL.

This clone was seen only a few times. This chain joins TRBV5-1 and TRBJ1-1; 10 bases map to TRBD1. CDR1 and CDR2 (germline): SGHRS, YFSETQ. The CDR3 is 14 amino acids. Trimming cost V 4 bases and J 6 bases; bases outside gene matches: 6. The DNA for the CDR3 is TGCGCCAGCAGCCCGGGACAGGGGTTGCCTGAAGCTTTCTTT. Residues: CASSPGQGLPEAFF.

This chain uses TRBV6-6 with TRBJ2-5, with D maybe TRBD1 (5 bases). From germline, CDR1 is MNHNY and CDR2 SVGAGI (reference sequence). The length of the CDR3 is 16 residues. Trimming shortened V by 3 bases and J by 2 bases, and 16 bases separated the two germline ends. The CDR3: CASSYSLLGQQETQYF. The CDR3 nucleotides are TGTGCCAGCAGTTATAGCTTACTCGGACAACAAGAGACCCAGTACTTC.

V usage is TRBV18 and J usage is TRBJ2-1; either TRBD1 or TRBD2 may fit D (5 bases each). V was cut by 4 bases and J by 10 bases, with 14 bases left in between. CDR1 is KGHSH and CDR2 is LQKENI in the germline V gene. The CDR3 length is 13 residues. The CDR3 sequence is CASSRHWDEEQFF. In DNA form, the CDR3 reads TGTGCCAGCTCACGACACTGGGACGAGGAGCAGTTCTTC.

The V and J genes are TRBV29-1 and TRBJ1-2; D possibly corresponds to TRBD1 (6 bases). The germline V gene has CDR1 SQVTM and CDR2 ANQGSEA. The CDR3 loop spans 13 amino acids. V was clipped by 5 bases and J by 4 bases, with 14 bases between them. The CDR3 nucleotides are TGCAGCGTTATGGCTGCAGGGGCCTATGGCTACACCTTC. It encodes CSVMAAGAYGYTF.

V gene TRBV15 combines with J gene TRBJ2-1; 10 nucleotides match TRBD2. V shed 0 bases and J 0 bases; nucleotides not matched to a gene: 5. CDR1 and CDR2 from the germline V gene are LNHNV and YYDKDF (reference sequence). CDR3 length: 18 residues. The CDR3 region is CATSRDLAGESSYNEQFF. The CDR3 DNA sequence: TGTGCCACCAGCAGAGATCTAGCGGGGGAAAGCTCCTACAATGAGCAGTTCTTC.

The chain uses TRBV15 and TRBJ2-5, with D hard to call. From germline, CDR1 is LNHNV and CDR2 YYDKDF (reference sequence). Trimming stripped 0 bases from V and 0 bases from J, with 14 bases between. This CDR3 has 17 residues. DNA of the CDR3: TGTGCCACCAGCAGAGATCCGCTGACGTCGTACCAAGAGACCCAGTACTTC. Residues: CATSRDPLTSYQETQYF.

The V and J genes are TRBV5-5 and TRBJ2-3; D may be TRBD2 (6 bases). The CDR3 is 14 residues long. The germline gives CDR1 SGHKS, CDR2 YYEKEE (reference sequence). The V gene lost 3 bases and the J gene lost 3 bases, with 11 bases spanning the gap. CDR3 nucleotides: TGTGCCAGCAGCTGGGGACTCCGAACAGATACGCAGTATTTT. As protein: CASSWGLRTDTQYF.

The chain combines TRBV28 with TRBJ2-4; no firm D call. The CDR3 is made up of 15 amino acids. V dropped 4 bases and J dropped 1 base, with 11 bases sitting between them. The germline V gene has CDR1 MDHEN and CDR2 SYDVKM. The CDR3 DNA sequence: TGTGCCAGCAGTTCTCCGACTCCCGCCAAAAACATTCAGTACTTC. Translated, it gives CASSSPTPAKNIQYF.

This clone occurred a few times. The V call is TRBV6-5, the J call TRBJ1-1, with 9 nucleotides matching TRBD1. Germline V gene lookup returns CDR1 MNHEY and CDR2 SVGAGI. Germline trimming cut 9 bases from V and 4 bases from J; bases unmatched to any gene: 6. This CDR3 is 13 amino acids long. In DNA form, the CDR3 reads TGTGCCAGTATCACAGGGGGCGGCACTGAAGCTTTCTTT. The encoded protein is CASITGGGTEAFF.

A remark on this clone: Relative to the germline gene, one junction end is altered; a read error may explain this. This sequence joins TRBV6-4 and TRBJ2-5; no clear D gene. The length of the CDR3 is 12 residues. Germline values: CDR1 MRHNA, CDR2 SNTAGT. The CDR3 nucleotides are TGTGCCAGCCCGCCCTTCTATGCGGCCAACGACTTC. Translated: CASPPFYAANDF.

Points on this clone: A read error likely explains this, since a far larger clone differs by one base. The chain joins TRBV10-3 to TRBJ1-1, with TRBD1 as a possible D gene (5 bases). From germline, CDR1 is ENHRY and CDR2 SYGVKD. Trimming removed 5 bases from V and 3 bases from J, with 13 bases in between. This CDR3 contains 14 residues. CDR3 DNA sequence: TGTGCCATCAGTATCCGGGGCAGCCACACTGAAGCTTTCTTT. As protein: CAISIRGSHTEAFF.

There are a few counts of this clone. This chain links TRBV2 with TRBJ1-2; D is unresolved. The V gene lost 7 bases and the J gene lost 4 bases, with 19 bases spanning the gap. Germline CDR1 SNHLY, CDR2 FYNNEI. This CDR3 region has 15 residues. CDR3 DNA: TGTGCCAGCACCGAAGGACGGACGACCGCCTATGGCTACACCTTC. It specifies CASTEGRTTAYGYTF.

This rearrangement joins TRBV11-2 to TRBJ1-6, with 9 bases fitting TRBD1. Germline values: CDR1 SGHAT, CDR2 FQNNGV. Germline trimming cut 4 bases from V and 8 bases from J; bases unmatched to any gene: 3. The CDR3 has 14 residues. In nucleotides, the CDR3 is TGTGCCAGCAGCTCGGGACAGGGTCATTCACCCCTCCACTTT. Amino acids: CASSSGQGHSPLHF.

The V call is TRBV6-5, the J call TRBJ1-2; a weak D match, TRBD1 (6 bases). Per the germline V gene, CDR1 is MNHEY and CDR2 is SVGAGI. Trimming removed 5 bases from V and 6 bases from J, with 13 bases in between. The CDR3 totals 13 residues. The CDR3 DNA reads as TGTGCCAGCAGTAACAGGGAAACCGATGGCTACACCTTC. It yields the protein CASSNRETDGYTF.

The chain is built from TRBV6-5 and TRBJ2-3; D is unclear. This CDR3 spans 16 amino acids. The V gene lost 0 bases and the J gene lost 1 base, with 11 bases spanning the gap. Germline V gene sequence: CDR1 MNHEY, CDR2 SVGAGI. CDR3 nucleotides: TGTGCCAGCAGTTACTCGGGCGGACCCGGCACAGATACGCAGTATTTT. Residues: CASSYSGGPGTDTQYF.

The chain couples TRBV11-2 to TRBJ1-6; D unclear. CDR1 is SGHAT, CDR2 FQNNGV, per germline. Between the trimmed V and J ends, which lost 0 bases and 6 bases, there was a span of 9 bases. The CDR3 runs to 15 residues. In DNA form, the CDR3 reads TGTGCCAGCAGCTTAGAGGCCGGCCGTAATTCACCCCTCCACTTT. Its translation is CASSLEAGRNSPLHF.

This chain links TRBV6-1 with TRBJ2-7; TRBD1 agrees at 7 bases. Per the germline V gene, CDR1 is MNHNS and CDR2 is SASEGT. Losses at the gene ends were 1 base for V and 3 bases for J; bases not matched to a gene: 9. The CDR3 length is 16 residues. The CDR3 sequence: CASSEEPTGVDYEQYF. CDR3 sequence (DNA): TGTGCCAGCAGTGAAGAACCCACAGGGGTCGACTACGAGCAGTACTTC.

The chain recombines TRBV9 with TRBJ1-6; TRBD1 is a possible D gene (5 bases). The ends were cut back, 2 bases at V and 2 bases at J, with 8 bases in the middle. This CDR3 comprises 15 residues. Germline-derived CDR1 and CDR2 are SGDLS and YYNGEE. CDR3 nucleotides: TGTGCCAGCAGCGTGGGGGAGACCTATAATTCACCCCTCCACTTT. It yields the protein CASSVGETYNSPLHF.

This sequence joins TRBV28 and TRBJ1-4, with TRBD1 matching 7 bases. V shed 3 bases, J shed 7 bases, and the junction held 5 bases outside the gene matches. This CDR3 comprises 14 residues. The germline V gene has CDR1 MDHEN and CDR2 SYDVKM. CDR3 sequence reads: CASSFDRVGEKLFF. CDR3 bases: TGTGCCAGCAGTTTTGACAGGGTGGGTGAAAAACTGTTTTTT.

V and J are TRBV5-1 and TRBJ2-5, with TRBD2 identical over 9 bases. Germline V gives CDR1 SGHRS, CDR2 YFSETQ. The CDR3 is 16 residues long. V lost 1 base and J lost 2; bases outside the gene matches: 6. The CDR3 coding sequence is TGCGCCAGCAGCTTGATGCTAGCGGGAAATCAAGAGACCCAGTACTTC. Amino acids: CASSLMLAGNQETQYF.

This chain connects TRBV6-4 to TRBJ2-2, with D unclear. V was pared by 3 bases and J by 4 bases, with 18 bases between. This CDR3 has 17 residues. Germline CDR1 is MRHNA and CDR2 is SNTAGT. This CDR3 reads CASSEEPPIIVTGELFF. The CDR3 DNA reads as TGTGCCAGCAGTGAAGAACCCCCCATTATAGTCACCGGGGAGCTGTTTTTT.

About this clone itself: Possible read error: a much larger clone is one base away. At the DNA level, this CDR3 is encoded by other sequences in the same sample as well. J is TRBJ2-7 and V is TRBV7-9; D remains ambiguous. Germline values: CDR1 SEHNR, CDR2 FQNEAQ (reference sequence). The CDR3 length is 14 residues. V gave up 4 bases and J gave up 0 bases, with 10 bases separating them. The DNA of the CDR3 is TGTGCCAGCAGCTCCCCGGGCAGCTCCTACGAGCAGTACTTC. Translated, it gives CASSSPGSSYEQYF.

The chain uses TRBV5-6 and TRBJ2-1; 7 bases match TRBD2. J lost 7 bases, V lost 3 bases, and 10 bases had no gene match. Germline V lookup: CDR1 SGHDT, CDR2 YYEEEE. The CDR3 is 15 amino acids. Written as DNA, the CDR3 is TGTGCCAGCAGCTCCGGGACTATGAGGGCGAATGAGCAGTTCTTC. This gives the protein CASSSGTMRANEQFF.

The chain has TRBV2 and TRBJ2-5; a possible D gene is TRBD2 (5 bases). Trimming took 10 bases from V and 5 from J, leaving 14 bases between them. Germline V CDR1 and CDR2: SNHLY, FYNNEI. The length of the CDR3 is 12 residues. The CDR3 sequence: CATQREKETQYF. CDR3 bases: TGTGCCACACAGAGGGAGAAGGAGACCCAGTACTTC. Together with reference TRBV2 and TRBJ2-5, the CDR3 gives the full variable domain: EPEVTQTPSHQVTQMGQEVILRCVPISNHLYFYWYRQILGQKVEFLVSFYNNEISEKSEIFDDQFSVERPDGSNFTLKIRSTKLEDSAMYFCATQREKETQYFGPGTRLLVL.

The rearrangement joins TRBV6-5 to TRBJ1-5; 7 bases are shared with TRBD1. Germline CDR1 and CDR2: MNHEY and SVGAGI. This CDR3 region has 15 residues. J was trimmed by 2 bases and V by 2 bases; bases with no gene match: 3. The DNA of the CDR3 is TGTGCCAGCAGTTACGGCGGACAGGGCAATCAGCCCCAGCATTTT. Protein: CASSYGGQGNQPQHF.

The chain employs TRBV18 and TRBJ2-6; no definite D call. V was pared by 6 bases and J by 0 bases, with 9 bases between. The CDR3 sequence is 15 residues long. Germline-derived CDR1 and CDR2 are KGHSH and LQKENI. Here the CDR3 reads CASSHSTSGANVLTF. The CDR3 coding sequence is TGTGCCAGCTCCCATAGTACCTCTGGGGCCAACGTCCTGACTTTC. The full variable domain, completed using reference TRBV18 and TRBJ2-6, is NAGVMQNPRHLVRRRGQEARLRCSPMKGHSHVYWYRQLPEEGLKFMVYLQKENIIDESGMPKERFSAEFPKEGPSILRIQQVVRGDSAAYFCASSHSTSGANVLTFGAGSRLTVL.